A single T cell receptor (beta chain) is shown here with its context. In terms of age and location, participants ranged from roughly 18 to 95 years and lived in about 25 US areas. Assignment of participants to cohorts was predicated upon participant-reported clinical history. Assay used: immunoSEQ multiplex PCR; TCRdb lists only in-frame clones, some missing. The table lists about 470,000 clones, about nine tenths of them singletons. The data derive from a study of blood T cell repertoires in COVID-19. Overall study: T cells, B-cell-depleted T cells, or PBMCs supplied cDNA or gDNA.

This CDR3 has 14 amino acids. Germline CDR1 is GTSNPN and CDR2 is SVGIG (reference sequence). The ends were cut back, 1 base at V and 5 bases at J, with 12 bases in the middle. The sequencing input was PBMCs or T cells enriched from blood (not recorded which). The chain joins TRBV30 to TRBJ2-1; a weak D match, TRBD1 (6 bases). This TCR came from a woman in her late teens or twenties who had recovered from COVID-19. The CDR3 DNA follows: TGTGCCTGGAGTGCGAGCAGGGGAGACAATGAGCAGTTCTTC. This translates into CAWSASRGDNEQFF.